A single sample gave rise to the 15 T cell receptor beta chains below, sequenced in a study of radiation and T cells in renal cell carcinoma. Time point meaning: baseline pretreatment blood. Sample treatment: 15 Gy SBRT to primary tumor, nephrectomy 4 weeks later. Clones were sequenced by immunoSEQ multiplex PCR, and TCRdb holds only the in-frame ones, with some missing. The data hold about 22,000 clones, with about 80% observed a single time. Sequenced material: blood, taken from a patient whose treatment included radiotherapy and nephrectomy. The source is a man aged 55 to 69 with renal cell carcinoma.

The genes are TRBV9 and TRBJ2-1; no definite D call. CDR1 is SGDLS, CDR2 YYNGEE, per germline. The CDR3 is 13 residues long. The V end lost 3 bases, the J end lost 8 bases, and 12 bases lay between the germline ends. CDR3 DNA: TGTGCCAGCAGCGAGGATATCTCGGATGAGCAGTTCTTC. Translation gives CASSEDISDEQFF.

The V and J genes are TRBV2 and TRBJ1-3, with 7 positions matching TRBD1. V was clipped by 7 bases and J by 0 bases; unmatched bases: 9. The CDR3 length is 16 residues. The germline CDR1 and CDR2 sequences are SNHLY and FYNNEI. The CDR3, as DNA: TGTGCCAGCACCATGACAGGGACCCACTCTGGAAACACCATATATTTT. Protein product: CASTMTGTHSGNTIYF.

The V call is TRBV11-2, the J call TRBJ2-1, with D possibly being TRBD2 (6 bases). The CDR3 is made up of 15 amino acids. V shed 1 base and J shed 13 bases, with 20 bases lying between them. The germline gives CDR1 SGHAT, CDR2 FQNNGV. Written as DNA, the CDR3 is TGTGCCAGCAGCTTAGTTAGCGCCAACTCCGCGGGACAGTTCTTC. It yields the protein CASSLVSANSAGQFF.

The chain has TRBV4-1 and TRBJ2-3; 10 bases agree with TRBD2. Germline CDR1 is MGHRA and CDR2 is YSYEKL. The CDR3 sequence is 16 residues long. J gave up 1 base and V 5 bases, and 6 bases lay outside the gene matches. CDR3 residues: CASSYTGTSGTDTQYF. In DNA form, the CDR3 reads TGCGCCAGCAGCTACACCGGGACTAGCGGCACAGATACGCAGTATTTT.

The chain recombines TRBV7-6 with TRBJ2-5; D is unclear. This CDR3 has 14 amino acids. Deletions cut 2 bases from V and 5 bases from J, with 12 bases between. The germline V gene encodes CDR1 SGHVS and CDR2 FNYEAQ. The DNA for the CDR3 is TGTGCCAGCAGCTTATCGATCACTGGGGAGACCCAGTACTTC. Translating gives CASSLSITGETQYF. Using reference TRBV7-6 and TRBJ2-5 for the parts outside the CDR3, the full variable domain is GAGVSQSPRYKVTKRGQDVALRCDPISGHVSLYWYRQALGQGPEFLTYFNYEAQQDKSGLPNDRFSAERPEGSISTLTIQRTEQRDSAMYRCASSLSITGETQYFGPGTRLLVL.

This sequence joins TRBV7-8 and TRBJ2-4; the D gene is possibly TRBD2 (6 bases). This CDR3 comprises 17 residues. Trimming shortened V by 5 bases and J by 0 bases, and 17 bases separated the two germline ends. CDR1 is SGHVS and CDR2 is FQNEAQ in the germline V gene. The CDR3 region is CASSPLLRGLAKNIQYF. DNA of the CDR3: TGTGCCAGCAGCCCGCTGTTAAGGGGACTAGCCAAAAACATTCAGTACTTC.

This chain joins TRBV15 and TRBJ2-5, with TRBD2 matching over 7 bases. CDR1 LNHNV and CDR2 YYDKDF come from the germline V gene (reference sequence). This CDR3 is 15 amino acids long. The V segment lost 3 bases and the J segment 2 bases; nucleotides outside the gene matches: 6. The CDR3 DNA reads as TGTGCCACCAGCAGGGCCCTAGCGGAACAAGAGACCCAGTACTTC. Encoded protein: CATSRALAEQETQYF.

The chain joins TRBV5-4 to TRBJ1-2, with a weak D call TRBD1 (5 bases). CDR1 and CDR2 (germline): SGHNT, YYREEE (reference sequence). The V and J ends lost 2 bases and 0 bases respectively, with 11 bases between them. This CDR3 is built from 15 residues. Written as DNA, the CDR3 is TGTGCCAGCAGCTTTAGAGGGGAACCTAACTATGGCTACACCTTC. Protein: CASSFRGEPNYGYTF.

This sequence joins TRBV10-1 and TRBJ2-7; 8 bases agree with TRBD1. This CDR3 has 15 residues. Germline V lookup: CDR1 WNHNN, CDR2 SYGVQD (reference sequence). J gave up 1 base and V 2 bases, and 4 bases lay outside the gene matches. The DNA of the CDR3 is TGCGCCAGCAGTGAGCGGAGACAGGGGTCCTACGAGCAGTACTTC. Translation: CASSERRQGSYEQYF.

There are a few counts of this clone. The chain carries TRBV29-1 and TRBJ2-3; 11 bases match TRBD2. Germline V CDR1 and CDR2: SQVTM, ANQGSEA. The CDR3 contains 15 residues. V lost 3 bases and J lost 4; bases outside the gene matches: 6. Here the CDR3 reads CSVEGGTSGADTQYF. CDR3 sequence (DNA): TGCAGCGTTGAGGGAGGGACTAGCGGAGCAGATACGCAGTATTTT.

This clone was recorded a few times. The CDR3 DNA sequence: TGTGCCAGCAGCCAAGGTGGACAGGAGAATGGCTACACCTTC. Amino acid sequence: CASSQGGQENGYTF. The chain carries TRBV4-2 and TRBJ1-2, with TRBD1 matching 7 bases. This CDR3 comprises 14 residues. The germline CDR1 and CDR2 sequences are LGHNA and YNFKEQ. Trimming cost V 1 base and J 6 bases; bases outside gene matches: 5.

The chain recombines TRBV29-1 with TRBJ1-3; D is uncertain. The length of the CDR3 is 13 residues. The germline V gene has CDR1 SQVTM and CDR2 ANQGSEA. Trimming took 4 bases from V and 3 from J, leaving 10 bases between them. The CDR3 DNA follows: TGCAGCGTTGGAAACAGAAGTGGAAACACCATATATTTT. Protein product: CSVGNRSGNTIYF. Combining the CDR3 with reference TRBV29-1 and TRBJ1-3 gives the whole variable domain SAVISQKPSRDICQRGTSLTIQCQVDSQVTMMFWYRQQPGQSLTLIATANQGSEATYESGFVIDKFPISRPNLTFSTLTVSNMSPEDSSIYLCSVGNRSGNTIYFGEGSWLTVV.

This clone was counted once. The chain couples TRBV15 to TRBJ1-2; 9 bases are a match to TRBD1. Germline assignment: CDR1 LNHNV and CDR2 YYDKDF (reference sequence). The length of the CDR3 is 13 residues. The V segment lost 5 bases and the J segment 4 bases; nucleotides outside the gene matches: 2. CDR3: CATSGTGSYGYTF. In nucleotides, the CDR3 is TGTGCCACCAGCGGGACAGGGAGCTATGGCTACACCTTC.

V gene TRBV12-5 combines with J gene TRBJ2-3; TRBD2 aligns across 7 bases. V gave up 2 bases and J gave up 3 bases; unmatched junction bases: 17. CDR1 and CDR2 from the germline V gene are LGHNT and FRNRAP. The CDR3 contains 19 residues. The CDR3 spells CASGLTPGVGRENTDTQYF. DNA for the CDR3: TGTGCTAGTGGTTTGACTCCGGGCGTTGGGCGGGAGAATACAGATACGCAGTATTTT.

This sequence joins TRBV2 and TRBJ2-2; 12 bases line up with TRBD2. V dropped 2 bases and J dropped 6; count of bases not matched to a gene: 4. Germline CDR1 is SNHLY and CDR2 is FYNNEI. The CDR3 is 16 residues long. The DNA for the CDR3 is TGTGCCAGCAGTGAACGGCTAGCGGGAGGGCCCGGGGAGCTGTTTTTT. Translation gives CASSERLAGGPGELFF.